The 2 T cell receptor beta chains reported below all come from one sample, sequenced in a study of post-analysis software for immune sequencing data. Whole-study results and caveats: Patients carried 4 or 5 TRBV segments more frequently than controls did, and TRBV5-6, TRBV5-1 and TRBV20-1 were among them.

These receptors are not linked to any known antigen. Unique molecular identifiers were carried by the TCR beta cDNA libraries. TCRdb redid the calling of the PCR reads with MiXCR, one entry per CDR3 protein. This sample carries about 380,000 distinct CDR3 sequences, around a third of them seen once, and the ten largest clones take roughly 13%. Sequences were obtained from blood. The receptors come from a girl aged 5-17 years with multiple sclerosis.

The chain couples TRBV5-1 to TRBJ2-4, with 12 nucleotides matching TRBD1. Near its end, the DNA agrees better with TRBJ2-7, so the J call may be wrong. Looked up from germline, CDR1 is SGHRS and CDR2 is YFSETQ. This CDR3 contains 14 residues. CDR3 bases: TGCGCCACCGGTTCGGGACAGGGGGCCCACGAGCAGTACTTC. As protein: CATGSGQGAHEQYF.

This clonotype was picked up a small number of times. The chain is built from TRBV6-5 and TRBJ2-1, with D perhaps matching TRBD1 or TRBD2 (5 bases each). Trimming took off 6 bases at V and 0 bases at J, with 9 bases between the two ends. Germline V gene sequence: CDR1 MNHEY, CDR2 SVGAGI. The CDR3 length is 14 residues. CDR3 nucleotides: TGTGCCAGCAGAGGGGACCCCTCCTACAATGAGCAGTTCTTC. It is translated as CASRGDPSYNEQFF.